This TCR beta chain was identified during a study of blood T cell repertoires in COVID-19 (TCRdb year 2020). Concerning the study at large: Samples covering the acute and convalescent phases of COVID-19 were provided by collaborators in the United States, Italy and Spain. The prospective study material was composed of cDNA or gDNA derived from T cells, B-cell-depleted T cells, or PBMCs. The sample metadata nearly always contained a de-identified subject ID, COVID-19 status, age in years and sex. Where HLA class I and class II types were available, the types were taken from metadata supplied by the sample provider, not from assay-based typing. Deeply sampled blood TCRbeta repertoires from subjects exposed to, actively infected with, or recovered from COVID-19 were included in the dataset. The repertoires were released in a freely available public database intended as a resource for research on the immune response to SARS-CoV-2. Samples came from the ongoing ImmuneRACE study (first 160 participants) plus 1,254 subjects from 6 global collaborators. On the study overall, not on this receptor specifically: How much clinical and demographic metadata was included differed by source and by participant, and the metadata was provided uncurated.

Comment on this clone: Its antigen is unknown. It has no much larger one-base neighbor in the sample; base qualities were not kept.

TCRbeta CDR3 regions were amplified from genomic DNA using the immunoSEQ Assay, a bias-controlled multiplex PCR. The published analysis was carried out like this. The number of nucleated cells in each sample was estimated from the amplification of reference gene primers within the assay. To quantify the absolute abundance of each unique TCRbeta CDR3 rearrangement, sequence reads were collapsed and filtered. Productive Simpson clonality was computed per sample as the square root of Simpson's diversity index over productive rearrangements. TCRdb stores this immuneACCESS table with in-frame sequences only. Part of the clones is absent; in the studies checked, under half of the shortfall reflects unresolved V genes, and no reason is known for the rest. Clone size and the V and J calls come from that table; the DNA yielded D and trimming. The sample records more than 200,000 clones, 82% of which are singletons. The ten largest clones take up roughly 8.2% of the sample.

One collaborating source in Seattle enrolled patients during active infection and followed them longitudinally through the course of disease. Each collaborating institution followed its own protocols to collect whole blood in K2EDTA tubes. For TCRbeta analysis, collaborator samples were shipped as frozen whole blood, as isolated PBMCs, or as DNA extracted from either sample type. According to the germline V gene, CDR1 reads SQVTM and CDR2 reads ANQGSEA. V has 6 bases trimmed and J has 1 base trimmed; junction bases matching no gene number 2. Its CDR3 holds 12 amino acids, cysteine through phenylalanine. Only CDR3 DNA is held: 36 bases, read in frame from base 1.

The specimen was peripheral blood. The chain is made from TRBV29-1 and TRBJ1-1; 7 junctional bases match TRBD1. The receptor comes from a woman aged 80 or over with COVID-19, enrolled during active disease. The CDR3 region reads CSVSGGNTEAFF. The base sequence is TGCAGCGTATCAGGGGGGAACACTGAAGCTTTCTTT.